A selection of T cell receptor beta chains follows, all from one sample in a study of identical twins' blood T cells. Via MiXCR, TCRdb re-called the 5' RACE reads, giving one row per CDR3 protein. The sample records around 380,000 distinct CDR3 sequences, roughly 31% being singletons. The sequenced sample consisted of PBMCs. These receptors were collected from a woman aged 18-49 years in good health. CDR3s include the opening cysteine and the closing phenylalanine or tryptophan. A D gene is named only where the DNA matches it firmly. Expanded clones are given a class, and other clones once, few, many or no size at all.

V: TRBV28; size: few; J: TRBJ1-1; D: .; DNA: TGTGCCAGCATCAAGAGCGGTCCGAACACTGAAGCTTTCTTT; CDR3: CASIKSGPNTEAFF
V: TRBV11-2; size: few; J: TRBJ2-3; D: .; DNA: TGTGCCACGTTAAAAGGCGTGGAGACAGATACGCAGTATTTT; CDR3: CATLKGVETDTQYF
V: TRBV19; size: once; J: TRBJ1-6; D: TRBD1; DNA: TGTGCCAGTAGTATGGCGGGACAGTCGAGCTCCTATAATTCACCCCTCCACTTT; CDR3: CASSMAGQSSSYNSPLHF
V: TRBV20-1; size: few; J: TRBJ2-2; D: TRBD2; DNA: TGCAGTGCTAGAGTCAGCGGGAGGGCCTACGGGGAGCTGTTTTTT; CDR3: CSARVSGRAYGELFF
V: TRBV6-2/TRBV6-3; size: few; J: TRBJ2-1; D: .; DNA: TGTGCCAGCAGTTTAAGGAGGGATGAGCAGTTCTTC; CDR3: CASSLRRDEQFF
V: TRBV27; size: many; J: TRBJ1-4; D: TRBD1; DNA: TGTGCCAGCAGCCCAAACTCGGCAGGGGGAAGCATCCTGTTTTTT; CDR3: CASSPNSAGGSILFF
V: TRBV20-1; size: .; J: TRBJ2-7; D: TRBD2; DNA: TGCAGTGCTACTAGCGGCTACTACGAGCAGTACTTC; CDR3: CSATSGYYEQYF
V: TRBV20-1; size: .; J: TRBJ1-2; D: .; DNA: TGCAGTGCTAGAGATCCGGACAGCCCCTATGGCTACACCTTC; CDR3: CSARDPDSPYGYTF
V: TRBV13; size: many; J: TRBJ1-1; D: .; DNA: TGTGCCAGCAGCCTCCCAGGGGTTGCTTCCACTGAAGCTTTCTTT; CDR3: CASSLPGVASTEAFF
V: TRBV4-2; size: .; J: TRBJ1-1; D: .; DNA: TGTGCCAGCAGCCAAGACAGGTTCACTGAAGCTTTCTTT; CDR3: CASSQDRFTEAFF
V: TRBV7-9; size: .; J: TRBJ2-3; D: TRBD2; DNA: TGTGCCAGCAGCCCGGCGTTAGCGGGAGTTCAGACAGATACGCAGTATTTT; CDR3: CASSPALAGVQTDTQYF
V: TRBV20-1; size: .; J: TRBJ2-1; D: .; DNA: TGCAGTGGTACCGGGAACGATGAGCAGTTCTTC; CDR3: CSGTGNDEQFF
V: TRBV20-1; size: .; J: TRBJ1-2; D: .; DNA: TGCAGTGCGGCACAGGGATATGGCTACACCTTC; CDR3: CSAAQGYGYTF
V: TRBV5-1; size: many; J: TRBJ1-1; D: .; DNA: TGCGCCAGCAGCCCCCAGGACATGAGGTTGACTGAAGCTTTCTTT; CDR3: CASSPQDMRLTEAFF
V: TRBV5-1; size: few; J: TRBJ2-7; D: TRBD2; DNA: TGCGCCAGCAGCCTTATTAGCGGGGGCTACGAGCAGTACTTC; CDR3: CASSLISGGYEQYF
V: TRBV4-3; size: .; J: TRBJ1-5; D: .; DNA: TGCGCCAGCAGCCAAGATCGACCACGCACCAGTCGGGCTCAGCCCCAGCATTTT; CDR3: CASSQDRPRTSRAQPQHF
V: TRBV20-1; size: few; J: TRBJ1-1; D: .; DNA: TGCAGTGCTAGAACACAGTCCTTCCTTGAAGCTTTCTTT; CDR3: CSARTQSFLEAFF
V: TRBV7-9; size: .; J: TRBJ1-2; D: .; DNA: TGTGCCAGCAGCTTTGAGTTTGGCTACACCTTC; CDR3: CASSFEFGYTF
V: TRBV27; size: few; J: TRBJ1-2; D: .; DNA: TGTGCCAGCAGTTTTGGAGGGCTCCTTAACTATGGCTACACCTTC; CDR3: CASSFGGLLNYGYTF
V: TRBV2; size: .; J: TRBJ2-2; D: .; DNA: TGTGCCAGCAGTGCCAGAGAGGCCGGGGAGCCGTTTTTT; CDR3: CASSAREAGEPFF
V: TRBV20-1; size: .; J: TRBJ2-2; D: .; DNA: TGCAGTGCTAGAGAAGGAAGAAGGGGATCGGCCGGGGAGCTGTTTTTT; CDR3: CSAREGRRGSAGELFF
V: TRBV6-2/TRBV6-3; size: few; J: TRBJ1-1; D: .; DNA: TGTGCCAGCAGTTCAGGACGCAGAGGGGGCACTGAAGCTTTCTTT; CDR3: CASSSGRRGGTEAFF
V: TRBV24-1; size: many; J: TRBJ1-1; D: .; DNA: TGTGCCACCAGTGACCCAACTAGGAATGAAGCTTTCTTT; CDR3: CATSDPTRNEAFF
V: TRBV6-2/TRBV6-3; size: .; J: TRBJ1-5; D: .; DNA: TGTGCCAGCAGCCCCGACCAGGCCAGGGGTCAGCCCCAGCATTTT; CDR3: CASSPDQARGQPQHF
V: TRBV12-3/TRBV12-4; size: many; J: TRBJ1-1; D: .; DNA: TGTGCCAGCAGTGCCATTCCGAACACTGAAGCTTTCTTT; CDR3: CASSAIPNTEAFF
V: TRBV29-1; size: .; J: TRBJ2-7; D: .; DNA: TGCAGCGTTGCATCGGGTTCCTACGAGCAGTACTTC; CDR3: CSVASGSYEQYF
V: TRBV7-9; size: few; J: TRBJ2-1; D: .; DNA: TGTGCCAGCCAGAGGGACTCCCGCTCCTACAATGAGCAGTTCTTC; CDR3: CASQRDSRSYNEQFF
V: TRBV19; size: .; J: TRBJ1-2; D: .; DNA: TGTGCCAGTAAATCGGTCTACTATGGCTACACCTTC; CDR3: CASKSVYYGYTF
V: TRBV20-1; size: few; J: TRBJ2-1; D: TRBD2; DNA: TGCAGTGCTAGATCCCCGAGCGGGAGATCCTACAATGAGCAGTTCTTC; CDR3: CSARSPSGRSYNEQFF
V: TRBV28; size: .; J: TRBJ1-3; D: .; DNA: TGTGCCAGCAGTCCCGTCCGGACAGTTATCGGAAACACCATATATTTT; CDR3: CASSPVRTVIGNTIYF
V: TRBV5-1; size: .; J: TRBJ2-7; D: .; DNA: TGCGCCAGCAGCCCCCAGGGACATACCTACGAGCAGTACTTC; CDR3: CASSPQGHTYEQYF
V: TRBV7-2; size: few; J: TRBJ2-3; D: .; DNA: TGTGCCAGCAGCTTAATTCGACTTGGCACAGATACGCAGTATTTT; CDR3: CASSLIRLGTDTQYF
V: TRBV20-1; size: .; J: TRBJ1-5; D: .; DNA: TGCAGTGCCAAAAGGGAGGGGGATCAGCCCCAGCATTTT; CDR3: CSAKREGDQPQHF
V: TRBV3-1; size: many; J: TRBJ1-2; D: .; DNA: TGTGCCAGCAGTTTCCGGGACATCAGATATGGCTACACCTTC; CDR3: CASSFRDIRYGYTF
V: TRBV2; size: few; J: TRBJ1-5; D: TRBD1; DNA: TGTGCCAGCAAGAGACAGGGAGTTCAGCCCCAGCATTTT; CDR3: CASKRQGVQPQHF
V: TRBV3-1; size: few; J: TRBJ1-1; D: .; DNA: TGTGCCAACAGCCTGGACCACACTGAAGCTTTCTTT; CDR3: CANSLDHTEAFF
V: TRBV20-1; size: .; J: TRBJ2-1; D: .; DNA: TGCAGTGCTAACGACTATTCCTACAATGAGCAGTTCTTC; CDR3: CSANDYSYNEQFF
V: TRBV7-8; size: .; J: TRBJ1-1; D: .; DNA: TGTGCCAGCAGCTTGGCCAGACAGTTGAACACTGAAGCTTTCTTT; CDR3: CASSLARQLNTEAFF
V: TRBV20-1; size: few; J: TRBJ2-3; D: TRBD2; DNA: TGCAGTGCCTCGGGCAGCGGGAGGTCGCCAGATACGCAGTATTTT; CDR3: CSASGSGRSPDTQYF
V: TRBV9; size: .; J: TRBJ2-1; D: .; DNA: TGTGCCAGCAGCGCAGCGGGTCGCTCCTACAATGAGCAGTTCTTC; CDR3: CASSAAGRSYNEQFF
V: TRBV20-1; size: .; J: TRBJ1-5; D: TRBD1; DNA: TGCAGTGCTAGAGACAATCGTTCCCGGGACAGGGGTTTTAGACGCCCCCAGCATTTT; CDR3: CSARDNRSRDRGFRRPQHF
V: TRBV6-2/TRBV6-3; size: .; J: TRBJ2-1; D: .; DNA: TGTGCCAGCAGTTACTTGTCCGCCCGTCCCTACAATGAGCAGTTCTTC; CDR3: CASSYLSARPYNEQFF
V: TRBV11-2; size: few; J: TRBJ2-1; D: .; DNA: TGTGCCAGCAGCCAAAGGCAGGGTGCCTACAATGAGCAGTTCTTC; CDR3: CASSQRQGAYNEQFF
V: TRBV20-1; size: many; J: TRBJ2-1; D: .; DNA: TGCAGTGCTAGAGTTGTCAGCGCCAGCTCCTACAATGAGCAGTTCTTC; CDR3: CSARVVSASSYNEQFF
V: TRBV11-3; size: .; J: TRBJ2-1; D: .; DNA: TGTGCCGGCAGCTTGCCGGGCAATGAGCAGTTCTTC; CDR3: CAGSLPGNEQFF
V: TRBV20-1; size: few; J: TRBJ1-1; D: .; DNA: TGCAGTGCTAGAGATGGGGAAGCCACTGAAGCTTTCTTT; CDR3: CSARDGEATEAFF